A single sample gave rise to the 5 T cell receptor beta chains below, sequenced in a study of control samples from healthy donors and cancer patients. Clones were sequenced by immunoSEQ multiplex PCR, and TCRdb holds only the in-frame ones, with some missing. The sample has 35,000 to 45,000 clones, roughly 83% seen once; the top ten hold less than 55%. The sequenced sample was blood. The receptors come from a man aged 55 to 70 in good health.

This chain links TRBV28 with TRBJ2-1; 10 bases map to TRBD1. Germline-derived CDR1 and CDR2 are MDHEN and SYDVKM. J gave up 7 bases and V 7 bases, and 10 bases lay outside the gene matches. This CDR3 contains 15 residues. CDR3 coding DNA: TGTGCCAGCACTCTAAAGCGACAGGGGGCTAATGAGCAGTTCTTC. This gives the protein CASTLKRQGANEQFF. The complete variable domain, with remaining parts taken from reference TRBV28 and TRBJ2-1, reads DVKVTQSSRYLVKRTGEKVFLECVQDMDHENMFWYRQDPGLGLRLIYFSYDVKMKEKGDIPEGYSVSREKKERFSLILESASTNQTSMYLCASTLKRQGANEQFFGPGTRLTVL.

The chain joins TRBV5-8 to TRBJ2-2; D gene unclear. Trimming shortened V by 7 bases and J by 0 bases, and 19 bases separated the two germline ends. The CDR3 is 17 residues long. In germline, CDR1 is SGHTS, CDR2 YDEGEE. DNA of the CDR3: TGTGCCAGCCAACCGGCCCAACCAATCGCGAACACCGGGGAGCTGTTTTTT. Its translation is CASQPAQPIANTGELFF. Combining the CDR3 with reference TRBV5-8 and TRBJ2-2 gives the whole variable domain EAGVTQSPTHLIKTRGQQATLRCSPISGHTSVYWYQQALGLGLQFLLWYDEGEERNRGNFPPRFSGRQFPNYSSELNVNALELEDSALYLCASQPAQPIANTGELFFGEGSRLTVL.

This clone was counted a few times. The chain links TRBV6-2 or TRBV6-3 to TRBJ1-5; TRBD1 agrees at 8 bases. Trimming cost V 5 bases and J 6 bases; bases outside gene matches: 9. Germline assignment: CDR1 MNHEY and CDR2 SVGEGT. This CDR3 comprises 15 residues. The CDR3 DNA reads TGTGCCAGCAGTACGGGACAGGCCGGGGGTCAGCCCCAGCATTTT. This sequence encodes CASSTGQAGGQPQHF.

The chain links TRBV19 to TRBJ2-5, with D perhaps TRBD2 (6 bases). Germline loops: CDR1 LNHDA, CDR2 SQIVND (reference sequence). V was cut by 10 bases and J by 2 bases, with 11 bases left in between. The CDR3 extends over 12 amino acids. The CDR3 is CATRGRQETQYF. The CDR3 DNA reads TGTGCCACACGGGGGAGGCAAGAGACCCAGTACTTC. The full variable domain, completed using reference TRBV19 and TRBJ2-5, is DGGITQSPKYLFRKEGQNVTLSCEQNLNHDAMYWYRQDPGQGLRLIYYSQIVNDFQKGDIAEGYSVSREKKESFPLTVTSAQKNPTAFYLCATRGRQETQYFGPGTRLLVL.

This clone was seen only once. CDR3 protein: CASSYGRSYNEQFF. The CDR3 bases are TGTGCCAGTAGTTACGGGAGATCCTACAATGAGCAGTTCTTC. The V call is TRBV19, the J call TRBJ2-1; D possibly corresponds to TRBD2 (6 bases). Between the trimmed V and J ends, which lost 5 bases and 1 base, there was a span of 9 bases. Germline V CDR1 and CDR2: LNHDA, SQIVND (reference sequence). There are 14 residues in the CDR3.